Given below is one T cell receptor beta chain in context. Its matching antigen is unknown. The sample originates from a study of memory CD4+ T cells and cytomegalovirus serostatus. As for the study in general: Donors were healthy Belgian adults, 9 CMV seropositive and 24 seronegative. Points from the study as a whole: About 40% of the roughly 150 known CMV-associated TCRbeta sequences appeared in CD4+ memory.

Single viable CD3+CD4+CD8-CD45RO+ cells were sorted as the memory CD4+ T cells. The assay was immunoSEQ multiplex PCR, and TCRdb's table has in-frame clones only and misses some. The sample has fewer than 90,000 clones, roughly three quarters seen once. The CDR3 covers 15 residues. In germline, CDR1 is SGHAT, CDR2 FQNNGV. The germline V and J ends were trimmed by 0 bases and 5 bases, with 13 bases remaining between them. The clonotype comes from an adult in good health and CMV-seropositive. This sequence joins TRBV11-2 and TRBJ2-5; D not resolved. The specimen sequenced was memory CD4+ T cells from blood. The CDR3 loop reads CASSLDFRSSETQYF. CDR3 nucleotides: TGTGCCAGCAGCTTAGATTTCAGATCCAGTGAGACCCAGTACTTC.